The clone carrying this TCR beta chain was detected only a few times. What it binds is not known. This sample is drawn from a study of human T cells and chemical hapten exposure. Turning to the study itself: For the roughly 26-week duration of the study, patients were given weekly doses of diphenylcyclopropenone on the scalp. General observations from the study: More PT1 expanded TCRs went with higher patch test scores.

With 6 bases removed from V and 4 bases from J, the gap between germline ends came to 12 bases. Germline V gene sequence: CDR1 SQVTM, CDR2 ANQGSEA. The CDR3 covers 12 residues. Via MiXCR, TCRdb re-called the RACE reads, giving one row per CDR3 protein. The table lists some 180,000 distinct CDR3 sequences, 20% to 25% of them singletons. This sample's time point: patch test 1, 2 weeks after DPC sensitization. Treatment: therapeutic diphenylcyclopropenone sensitization with weekly scalp DPC. This receptor was obtained from a woman in her fifties or sixties with alopecia areata. Some clones in this sample may be carry-over from other donors' samples. The sequences come from whole blood, collected in connection with sensitization to the hapten diphenylcyclopropenone (DPC). The chain recombines TRBV29-1 with TRBJ1-1, with D perhaps TRBD1 (5 bases). CDR3 sequence reads: CSVMRGFTEAFF. CDR3 in DNA: TGCAGCGTAATGAGGGGCTTCACTGAAGCTTTCTTT. Drawing the rest from reference TRBV29-1 and TRBJ1-1, the complete variable domain is SAVISQKPSRDICQRGTSLTIQCQVDSQVTMMFWYRQQPGQSLTLIATANQGSEATYESGFVIDKFPISRPNLTFSTLTVSNMSPEDSSIYLCSVMRGFTEAFFGQGTRLTVV.